This is a list of T cell receptor beta chains from one sample in a study of blood T cell repertoires in COVID-19. TCRdb's table, derived via immunoSEQ multiplex PCR, lists solely in-frame clones and lacks some. This table holds about 220,000 clones, approximately 85% found once. The sample taken for sequencing was peripheral blood. The receptors were gathered from a woman in her 70s with COVID-19, enrolled during active disease. The conserved cysteine and the conserved F or W are not part of the CDR3 here.

TRBV30	TRBJ1-1	AWTLTPNTEAF
TRBV5-8	TRBJ2-1	ASSSDFSEVLDEQF
TRBV7-2	TRBJ1-6	ASSTDRASPLH
TRBV18	TRBJ2-7	ASSPGTSGGTPYEQY
TRBV5-6	TRBJ2-3	ASSLLPSYTDTQY
TRBV7-2	TRBJ2-7	ASSLEWDRRSYEQY
TRBV7-8	TRBJ2-3	ASSRTSVDTQY
TRBV4-3	TRBJ1-6	ASGTNRGENSPLH
TRBV4-2	TRBJ1-5	ASSQDSGGRWGPQH
TRBV6-5	TRBJ1-1	ASRQTGWVEAF
TRBV3-1/TRBV3-2	TRBJ1-6	ASSQTVDSYNSPLH
TRBV6-5	TRBJ1-1	ASSSPGGEAF
TRBV7-2	TRBJ1-1	ASSLDAGSTEAF
TRBV7-2	TRBJ1-6	ASEKTGSSYNSPLH
TRBV19	TRBJ1-5	ASSIEGGEAQPQH
TRBV11-2	TRBJ2-7	ASSLGRLAGANEQY
TRBV6-1	TRBJ2-3	ASSEAGGTDTQY
TRBV5-1	TRBJ2-3	ASSSPRLGQDPNTQY
TRBV7-3	TRBJ2-5	ASSLRGAGETQY
TRBV7-9	TRBJ2-3	ASSLTDRGWDTQY
TRBV15	TRBJ1-3	ATSRGTGVGNTIY
TRBV6-2/TRBV6-3	TRBJ2-1	ASSSATGIISNEQF
TRBV25-1	TRBJ2-7	ASSSAGTASVEQY
TRBV11-2	TRBJ1-2	ASSPPGYYGYT
TRBV11-3	TRBJ1-3	ASSTGSGNTIY
TRBV25-1	TRBJ2-1	ASISGGGTQF
TRBV6-5	TRBJ2-2	ASSRTGELF